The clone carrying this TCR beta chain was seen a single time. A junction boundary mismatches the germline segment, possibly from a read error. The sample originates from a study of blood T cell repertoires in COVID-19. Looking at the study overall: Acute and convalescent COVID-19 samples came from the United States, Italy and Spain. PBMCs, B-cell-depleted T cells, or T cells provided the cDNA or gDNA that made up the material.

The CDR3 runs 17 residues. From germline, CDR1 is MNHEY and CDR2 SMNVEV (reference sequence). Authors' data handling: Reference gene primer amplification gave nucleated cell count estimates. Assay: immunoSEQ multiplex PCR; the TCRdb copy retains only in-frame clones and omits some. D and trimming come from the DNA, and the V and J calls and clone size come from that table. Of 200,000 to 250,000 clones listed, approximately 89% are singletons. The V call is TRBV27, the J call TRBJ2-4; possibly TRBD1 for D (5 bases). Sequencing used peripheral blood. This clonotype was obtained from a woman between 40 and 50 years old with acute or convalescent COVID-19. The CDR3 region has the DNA TGTGCCGGCAGAACCCCCCTGGGGCATCTAGCCAAAAACATTCAGTACTTC. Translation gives CAGRTPLGHLAKNIQYF.